Listed below are T cell receptor beta chains from one sample, sequenced in a study of cytomegalovirus exposure and HLA in healthy donors. The table came from immunoSEQ multiplex PCR; TCRdb's copy has only in-frame clones and leaves some out. The repertoire consists of 200,000 or so clones, with 82% occurring once and the leading ten covering roughly 2.5%. The sample taken for sequencing was PBMCs. Every receptor here comes from a woman between 35 and 50 years old in good health and CMV-seronegative. Both conserved end residues are trimmed from each CDR3. Each record gives: clone size, J gene, V gene, CDR3 protein. The size entry is marked missing in some rows and otherwise reads once, few, many or a size class.

- | TRBJ2-1 | TRBV7-2 | ASSLVMGREQF
- | TRBJ2-2 | TRBV5-1 | ASSSGQANTGELF
- | TRBJ2-1 | TRBV6-1 | ASSEFSAGGAYNEQF
- | TRBJ1-2 | TRBV5-1 | ASSLVGALDGYT
- | TRBJ2-5 | TRBV29-1 | SVGGYLRDRQETQY
- | TRBJ2-6 | TRBV30 | AWSADYSGANVLT
- | TRBJ1-1 | TRBV18 | ASSPAQGHTEAF
- | TRBJ1-2 | TRBV2 | ASRDGGSYGYT
once | TRBJ2-7 | TRBV10-3 | AISESEPEFGYEQY
- | TRBJ2-7 | TRBV5-1 | ASSPAGRSYEQY
- | TRBJ2-3 | TRBV6-5 | ASSIRTSSDTQY
- | TRBJ2-5 | TRBV15 | ATSRDRQRYQETQY